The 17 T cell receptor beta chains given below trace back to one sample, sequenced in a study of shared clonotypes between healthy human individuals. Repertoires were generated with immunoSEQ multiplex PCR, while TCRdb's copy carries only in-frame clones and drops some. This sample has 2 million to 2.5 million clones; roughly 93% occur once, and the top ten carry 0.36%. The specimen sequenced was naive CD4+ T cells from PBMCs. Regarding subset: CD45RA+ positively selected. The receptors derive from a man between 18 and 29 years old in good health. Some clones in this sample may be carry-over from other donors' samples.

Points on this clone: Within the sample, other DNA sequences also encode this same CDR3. CDR3 DNA: TGCGCCAGCAGTGACCTGAACACTGAAGCTTTCTTT. It encodes CASSDLNTEAFF. The chain employs TRBV10-1 and TRBJ1-1; D is unclear. V dropped 3 bases and J dropped 0 bases, with 2 bases sitting between them. From germline, CDR1 is WNHNN and CDR2 SYGVQD (reference sequence). The CDR3 contains 12 residues.

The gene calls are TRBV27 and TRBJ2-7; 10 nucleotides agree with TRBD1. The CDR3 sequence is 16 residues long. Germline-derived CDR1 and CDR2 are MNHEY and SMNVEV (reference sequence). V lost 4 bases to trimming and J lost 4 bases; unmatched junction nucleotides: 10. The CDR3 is CASSSRAGTGVYEQYF. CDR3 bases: TGTGCCAGCAGTTCCCGGGCGGGGACAGGGGTATACGAGCAGTACTTC.

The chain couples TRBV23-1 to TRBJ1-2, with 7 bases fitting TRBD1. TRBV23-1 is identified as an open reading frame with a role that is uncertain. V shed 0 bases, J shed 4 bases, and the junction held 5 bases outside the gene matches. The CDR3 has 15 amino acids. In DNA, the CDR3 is TGCGCCAGCAGTCAATCGGACAGGTGGCCCTATGGCTACACCTTC. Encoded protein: CASSQSDRWPYGYTF.

Written as DNA, the CDR3 is TGCAGCGTTGAGGAGGGGCGGGGGCAAGAGACCCAGTACTTC. Amino acid sequence: CSVEEGRGQETQYF. The chain uses TRBV29-1 and TRBJ2-5; 7 positions match TRBD2. Trimming took 3 bases from V and 2 from J; bases not matched to a gene: 6. CDR3 length: 14 amino acids. Germline CDR1 is SQVTM and CDR2 is ANQGSEA. Based on the CDR3 plus reference TRBV29-1 and TRBJ2-5, the full variable domain is SAVISQKPSRDICQRGTSLTIQCQVDSQVTMMFWYRQQPGQSLTLIATANQGSEATYESGFVIDKFPISRPNLTFSTLTVSNMSPEDSSIYLCSVEEGRGQETQYFGPGTRLLVL.

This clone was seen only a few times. The CDR3 coding sequence is TGTGCCAGCAGTCCTCCGATGTTCCGAGGTCAGCCCCAGCATTTT. The encoded protein is CASSPPMFRGQPQHF. J is TRBJ1-5 and V is TRBV28, with D uncertain. V lost 5 bases and J lost 6, with 17 bases in between. The germline gives CDR1 MDHEN, CDR2 SYDVKM. The CDR3 length is 15 residues.

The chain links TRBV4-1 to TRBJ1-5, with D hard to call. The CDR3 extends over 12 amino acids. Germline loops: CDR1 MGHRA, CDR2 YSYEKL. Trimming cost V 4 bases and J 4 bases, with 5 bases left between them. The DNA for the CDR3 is TGCGCCAGCAGCCGAGGGAATCAGCCCCAGCATTTT. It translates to CASSRGNQPQHF.

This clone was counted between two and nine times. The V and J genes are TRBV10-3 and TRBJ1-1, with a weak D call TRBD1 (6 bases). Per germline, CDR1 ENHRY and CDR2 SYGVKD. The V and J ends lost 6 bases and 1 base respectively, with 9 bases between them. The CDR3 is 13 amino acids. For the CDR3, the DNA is TGTGCCATCAGGCGGACAGAGAACACTGAAGCTTTCTTT. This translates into CAIRRTENTEAFF.

The CDR3 region is CASSPDRGWGETQYF. The CDR3 nucleotides are TGTGCCAGCAGCCCGGACAGGGGTTGGGGAGAGACCCAGTACTTC. The rearrangement links TRBV7-8 to TRBJ2-5, with 9 bases fitting TRBD1. The CDR3 contains 15 residues. Germline V CDR1 and CDR2: SGHVS, FQNEAQ. The junction had 8 bases not matched to a gene; V was cut back by 5 bases and J by 4 bases.

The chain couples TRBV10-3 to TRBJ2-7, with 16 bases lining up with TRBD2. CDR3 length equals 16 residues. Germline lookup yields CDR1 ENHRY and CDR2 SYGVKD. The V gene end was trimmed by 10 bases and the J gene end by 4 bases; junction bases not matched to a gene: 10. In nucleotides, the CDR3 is TGTGCCACAAAACCGGGACTAGCGGGAGGGAGGTACGAGCAGTACTTC. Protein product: CATKPGLAGGRYEQYF.

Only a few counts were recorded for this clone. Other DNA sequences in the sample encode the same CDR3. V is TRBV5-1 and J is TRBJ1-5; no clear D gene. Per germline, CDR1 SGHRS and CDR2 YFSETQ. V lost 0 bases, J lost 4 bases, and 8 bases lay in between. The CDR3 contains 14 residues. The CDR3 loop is CASSLGTLNQPQHF. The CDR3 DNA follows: TGCGCCAGCAGCTTGGGGACCTTGAATCAGCCCCAGCATTTT.

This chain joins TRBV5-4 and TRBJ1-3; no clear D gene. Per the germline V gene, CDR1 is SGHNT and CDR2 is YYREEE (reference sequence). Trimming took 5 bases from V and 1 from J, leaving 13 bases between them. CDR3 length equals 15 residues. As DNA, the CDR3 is TGTGCCAGCAGAGACGGGAGGACGTCTGGAAACACCATATATTTT. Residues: CASRDGRTSGNTIYF.

The CDR3 region is CAYGLNEKLFF. The CDR3, as DNA: TGTGCCTACGGGCTTAATGAAAAACTGTTTTTT. The chain employs TRBV30 and TRBJ1-4, with no clear D. This CDR3 spans 11 amino acids. Germline CDR1 GTSNPN, CDR2 SVGIG (reference sequence). V lost 7 bases and J lost 4, with 7 bases in between.

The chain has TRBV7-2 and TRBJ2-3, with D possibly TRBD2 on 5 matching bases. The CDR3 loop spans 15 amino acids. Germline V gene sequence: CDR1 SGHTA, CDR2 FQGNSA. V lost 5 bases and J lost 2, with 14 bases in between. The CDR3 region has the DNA TGTGCCAGCAGCCCCGGACTTAGAAACACAGATACGCAGTATTTT. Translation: CASSPGLRNTDTQYF.

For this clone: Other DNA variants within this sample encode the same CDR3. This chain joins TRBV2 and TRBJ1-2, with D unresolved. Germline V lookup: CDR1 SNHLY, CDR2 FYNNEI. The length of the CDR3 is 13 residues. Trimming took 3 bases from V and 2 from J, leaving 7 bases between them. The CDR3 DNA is TGTGCCAGCAGTGAGCGACGGAACTATGGCTACACCTTC. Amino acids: CASSERRNYGYTF.

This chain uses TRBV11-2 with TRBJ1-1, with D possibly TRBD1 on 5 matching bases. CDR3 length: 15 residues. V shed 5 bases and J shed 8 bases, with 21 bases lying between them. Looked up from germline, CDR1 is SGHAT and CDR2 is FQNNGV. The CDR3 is CASSLLGGGNKEAFF. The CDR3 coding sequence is TGTGCCAGCAGCCTCCTAGGTGGGGGGAACAAGGAAGCTTTCTTT. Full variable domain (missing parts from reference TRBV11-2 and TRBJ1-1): EAGVAQSPRYKIIEKRQSVAFWCNPISGHATLYWYQQILGQGPKLLIQFQNNGVVDDSQLPKDRFSAERLKGVDSTLKIQPAKLEDSAVYLCASSLLGGGNKEAFFGQGTRLTVV.

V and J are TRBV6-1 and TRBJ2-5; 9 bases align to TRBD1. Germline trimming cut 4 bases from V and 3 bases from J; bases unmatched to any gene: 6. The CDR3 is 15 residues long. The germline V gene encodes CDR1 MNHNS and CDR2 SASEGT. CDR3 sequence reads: CASSVLTGGEETQYF. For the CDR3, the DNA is TGTGCCAGCAGTGTTTTGACAGGGGGGGAAGAGACCCAGTACTTC.

The CDR3 loop is CASSLLESTEAFF. The CDR3 region has the DNA TGTGCCAGCAGCTTGTTGGAGAGCACTGAAGCTTTCTTT. This chain uses TRBV5-4 with TRBJ1-1; D is uncertain. V was clipped by 1 base and J by 4 bases, with 8 bases between them. Germline V gives CDR1 SGHNT, CDR2 YYREEE (reference sequence). The CDR3 has 13 residues.